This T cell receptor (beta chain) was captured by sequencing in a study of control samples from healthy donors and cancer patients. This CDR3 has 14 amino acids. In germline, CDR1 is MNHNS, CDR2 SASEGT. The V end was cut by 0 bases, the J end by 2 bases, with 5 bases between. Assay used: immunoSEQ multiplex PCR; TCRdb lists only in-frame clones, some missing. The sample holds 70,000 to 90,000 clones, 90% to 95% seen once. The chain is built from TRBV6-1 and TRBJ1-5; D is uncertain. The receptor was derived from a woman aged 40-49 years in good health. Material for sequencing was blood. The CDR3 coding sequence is TGTGCCAGCAGTGAAGCAGTCGGCAATCAGCCCCAGCATTTT. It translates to CASSEAVGNQPQHF.